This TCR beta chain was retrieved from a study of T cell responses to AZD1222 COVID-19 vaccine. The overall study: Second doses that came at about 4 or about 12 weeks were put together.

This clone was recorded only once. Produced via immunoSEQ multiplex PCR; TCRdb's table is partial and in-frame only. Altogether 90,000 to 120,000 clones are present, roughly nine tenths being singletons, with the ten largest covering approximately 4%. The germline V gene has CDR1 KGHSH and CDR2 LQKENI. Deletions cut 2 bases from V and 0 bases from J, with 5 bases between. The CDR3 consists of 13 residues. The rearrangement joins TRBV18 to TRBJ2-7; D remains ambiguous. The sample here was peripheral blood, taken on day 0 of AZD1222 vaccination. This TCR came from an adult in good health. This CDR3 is CASSPVGSYEQYF. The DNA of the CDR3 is TGTGCCAGCTCACCAGTCGGCTCCTACGAGCAGTACTTC.